These 4 T cell receptor beta chains share one sample of origin, sequenced in a study of T cells in Graves' hyperthyroidism and ophthalmopathy. RNA transcripts served as the template for amplifying TCR beta CDR3 regions. A first-round RT-PCR of the TCR CDR3 used the HTBI primer set. TCRdb redid the calling of the multiplex PCR reads with MiXCR, one entry per CDR3 protein. The repertoire holds 270,000 or so distinct CDR3 sequences, about 25% seen once, with more than 25% in the top ten. Sequenced sample: blood. These receptors were collected from a man aged 35-49 years with Graves' hyperthyroidism that later progressed to Graves' ophthalmopathy.

V gene TRBV27 combines with J gene TRBJ2-5; D is perhaps TRBD1 or TRBD2 (5 bases each). CDR1 is MNHEY and CDR2 is SMNVEV in the germline V gene (reference sequence). CDR3 length: 14 amino acids. Trimming removed 6 bases at V and 2 bases at J, with 13 bases between. The CDR3 loop reads CASRSTWGQETQYF. The CDR3 nucleotides read TGTGCCAGCAGGTCAACGTGGGGGCAAGAGACCCAGTACTTC.

This clonotype has a count of ten or more. The chain is built from TRBV7-3 and TRBJ1-2; 11 positions agree with TRBD1. This CDR3 spans 15 amino acids. V shed 6 bases and J 4 bases; nucleotides not matched to a gene: 7. Germline V CDR1 and CDR2: SGHTA, FQGTGA. Here the CDR3 reads CASSPGQGEFYGYTF. As DNA, the CDR3 is TGTGCCAGCAGTCCGGGACAGGGGGAGTTCTATGGCTACACCTTC. The whole variable domain, remainder taken from reference TRBV7-3 and TRBJ1-2, is GAGVSQTPSNKVTEKGKYVELRCDPISGHTALYWYRQSLGQGPEFLIYFQGTGAADDSGLPNDRFFAVRPEGSVSTLKIQRTERGDSAVYLCASSPGQGEFYGYTFGSGTRLTVV.

This clonotype was counted many times. The V gene is TRBV6-2 or TRBV6-3, the J gene TRBJ2-7; the match to TRBD2 covers 7 bases. The germline CDR1 and CDR2 sequences are MNHEY and SVGEGT. V shed 5 bases and J 0 bases; nucleotides not matched to a gene: 4. This CDR3 region has 14 residues. CDR3 nucleotide sequence: TGTGCCAGCAGTCGTAGCGGGCTCTCCTACGAGCAGTACTTC. Translating gives CASSRSGLSYEQYF.

This clonotype was recorded many times. The chain couples TRBV5-1 to TRBJ2-6; D remains ambiguous. The germline gives CDR1 SGHRS, CDR2 YFSETQ. V was cut by 5 bases and J by 0 bases, with 12 bases left in between. The CDR3 is made up of 16 amino acids. The CDR3, as DNA: TGCGCCAGCAGGGAGACCATTATCTCTGGGGCCAACGTCCTGACTTTC. Translated: CASRETIISGANVLTF.